This entry concerns a single T cell receptor (beta chain). Original processing notes: Amplification with reference gene primers provided the estimates of nucleated cell counts. Clones were sequenced by immunoSEQ multiplex PCR, and TCRdb holds only the in-frame ones, with some missing. V, J and clone size are those of that table, while D and trimming were read from the DNA. The sample records about 250,000 clones, nearly 90% being singletons. This CDR3 contains 15 residues. From germline, CDR1 is SGHRS and CDR2 YFSETQ. Trimming cost V 4 bases and J 5 bases, with 16 bases left between them. The source of the sample is a study of blood T cell repertoires in COVID-19. Across the whole study: The study drew acute and convalescent COVID-19 samples from the United States, Italy and Spain. T cells, B-cell-depleted T cells, or PBMCs supplied cDNA or gDNA.

Sequencing used peripheral blood. The sequence came from a man aged 18 to 30 with active or convalescent COVID-19. This chain uses TRBV5-1 with TRBJ1-3; D may be TRBD1 (5 bases). The CDR3 is CASSKETGARNTIYF. In DNA form, the CDR3 reads TGCGCCAGCAGCAAAGAAACAGGCGCGCGAAACACCATATATTTT.